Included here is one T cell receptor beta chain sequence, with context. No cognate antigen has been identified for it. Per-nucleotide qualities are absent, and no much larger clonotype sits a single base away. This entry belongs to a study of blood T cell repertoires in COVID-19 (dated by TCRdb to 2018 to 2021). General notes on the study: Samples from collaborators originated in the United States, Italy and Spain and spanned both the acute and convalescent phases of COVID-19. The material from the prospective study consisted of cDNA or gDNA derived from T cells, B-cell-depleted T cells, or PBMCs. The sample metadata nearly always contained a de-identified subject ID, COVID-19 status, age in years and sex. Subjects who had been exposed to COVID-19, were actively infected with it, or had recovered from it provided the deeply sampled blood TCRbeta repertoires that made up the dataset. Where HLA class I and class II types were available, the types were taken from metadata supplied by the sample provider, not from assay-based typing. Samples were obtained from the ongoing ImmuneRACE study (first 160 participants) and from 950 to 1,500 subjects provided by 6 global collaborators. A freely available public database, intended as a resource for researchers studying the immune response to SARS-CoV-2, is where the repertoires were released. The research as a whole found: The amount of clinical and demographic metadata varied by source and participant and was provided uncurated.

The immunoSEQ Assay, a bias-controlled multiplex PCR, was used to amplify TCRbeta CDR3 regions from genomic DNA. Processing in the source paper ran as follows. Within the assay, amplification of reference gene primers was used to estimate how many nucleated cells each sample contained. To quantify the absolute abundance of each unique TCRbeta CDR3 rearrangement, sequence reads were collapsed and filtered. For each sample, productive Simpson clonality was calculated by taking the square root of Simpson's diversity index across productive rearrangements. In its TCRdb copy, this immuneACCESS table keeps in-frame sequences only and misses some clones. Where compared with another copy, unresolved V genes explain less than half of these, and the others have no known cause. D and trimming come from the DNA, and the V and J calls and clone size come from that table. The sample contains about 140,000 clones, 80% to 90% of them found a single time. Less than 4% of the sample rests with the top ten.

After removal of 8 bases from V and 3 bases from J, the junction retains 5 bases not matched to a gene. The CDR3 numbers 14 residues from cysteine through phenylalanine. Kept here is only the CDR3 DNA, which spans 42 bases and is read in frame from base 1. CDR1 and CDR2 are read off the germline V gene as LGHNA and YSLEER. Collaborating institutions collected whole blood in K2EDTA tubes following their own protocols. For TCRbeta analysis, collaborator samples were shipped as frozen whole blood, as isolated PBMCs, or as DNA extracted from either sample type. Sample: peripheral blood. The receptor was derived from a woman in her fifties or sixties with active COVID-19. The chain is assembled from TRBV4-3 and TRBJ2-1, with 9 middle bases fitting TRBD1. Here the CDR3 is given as CASGNRGLYNEQFF. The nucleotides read TGCGCCAGCGGGAACAGGGGGCTCTACAATGAGCAGTTCTTC.